The 22 T cell receptor beta chains presented below share a single source sample, sequenced in a study of T cell responses to AZD1222 COVID-19 vaccine. The assay was immunoSEQ multiplex PCR, and TCRdb's table has in-frame clones only and misses some. Of about 90,000 clones detected, approximately 89% appear once; the ten largest clones hold around 17%. The sample here was peripheral blood, taken on day 0 of AZD1222 vaccination. These receptor sequences come from an adult in good health.

Concerning this clone: At one of its ends the junction is not consistent with the germline gene, which may arise from a read error. The CDR3 here is CASSLGSGGGETQYF. The CDR3, as DNA: TGTGCTAGCAGCTTAGGGTCGGGGGGCGGAGAGACCCAGTACTTC. The gene calls are TRBV7-7 and TRBJ2-5; TRBD2 might be the D (7 bases). The CDR3 length is 15 residues. Germline V gene lookup returns CDR1 SSHAT and CDR2 FNYEAQ (reference sequence). The complete variable domain, with remaining parts taken from reference TRBV7-7 and TRBJ2-5, reads GAGVSQSPRYKVTKRGQDVTLRCDPISSHATLYWYQQALGQGPEFLTYFNYEAQPDKSGLPSDRFSAERPEGSISTLTIQRTEQRDSAMYRCASSLGSGGGETQYFGPGTRLLVL.

The V gene is TRBV30, the J gene TRBJ2-2; 9 nucleotides agree with TRBD1. The CDR3 has 13 residues. Germline lookup yields CDR1 GTSNPN and CDR2 SVGIG (reference sequence). With V trimmed by 3 bases and J by 8 bases, 4 bases remained unmatched. DNA of the CDR3: TGTGCCTGGAGCCCACAGGGGGCGGGGGAGCTGTTTTTT. This translates into CAWSPQGAGELFF.

The chain links TRBV19 to TRBJ1-1, with D perhaps matching TRBD1 (5 bases). Germline assignment: CDR1 LNHDA and CDR2 SQIVND (reference sequence). The CDR3 covers 13 residues. V shed 2 bases and J shed 1 base, with 5 bases lying between them. The CDR3, as DNA: TGTGCCAGTAGTATACAGGGGAACACTGAAGCTTTCTTT. It is translated as CASSIQGNTEAFF.

This clone was observed a handful of times. The rearrangement uses TRBV4-1 and TRBJ2-1; tentatively, D is TRBD2 (5 bases). Germline CDR1 reads MGHRA; CDR2 reads YSYEKL. V gave up 0 bases and J gave up 0 bases, with 6 bases separating them. The CDR3 has 15 amino acids. The CDR3 region is CASSQDTSSYNEQFF. The CDR3 nucleotides read TGCGCCAGCAGCCAAGACACTAGCTCCTACAATGAGCAGTTCTTC.

The chain links TRBV28 to TRBJ2-2; the D is unclear. Per the germline V gene, CDR1 is MDHEN and CDR2 is SYDVKM. The length of the CDR3 is 14 residues. V lost 2 bases to trimming and J lost 1 base, with 5 bases between them. DNA of the CDR3: TGTGCCAGCAGTTTACGAGGGAACACCGGGGAGCTGTTTTTT. Translating it yields CASSLRGNTGELFF.

The chain couples TRBV6-1 to TRBJ1-5; maybe TRBD1 (6 bases). The CDR3 extends over 16 amino acids. The V end was cut by 2 bases, the J end by 6 bases, with 17 bases between. Germline V gene sequence: CDR1 MNHNS, CDR2 SASEGT. The CDR3, as DNA: TGTGCCAGCAGTGAAATTCGGCTGCCAGGGGCTCAGCCCCAGCATTTT. It specifies CASSEIRLPGAQPQHF.

CDR3 in amino acids: CASSYSEGNENGELFF. The CDR3 coding sequence is TGTGCCAGCAGTTACTCGGAGGGGAACGAGAACGGGGAGCTGTTTTTT. The chain couples TRBV6-5 to TRBJ2-2, with a possible D match to TRBD2 (6 bases). Germline V gene sequence: CDR1 MNHEY, CDR2 SVGAGI. V lost 0 bases to trimming and J lost 7 bases, with 15 bases between them. The CDR3 length is 16 residues.

The gene calls are TRBV7-9 and TRBJ2-3; 8 nucleotides line up with TRBD2. Germline loops: CDR1 SEHNR, CDR2 FQNEAQ (reference sequence). There are 17 residues in the CDR3. V dropped 5 bases and J dropped 1; count of bases not matched to a gene: 11. The CDR3 DNA is TGTGCCAGCAGCCGCACCGTAGCGGGAACGGGCACAGATACGCAGTATTTT. Translating it yields CASSRTVAGTGTDTQYF.

There are a few counts of this clone. The chain joins TRBV28 to TRBJ2-2; 8 bases are a match to TRBD2. This CDR3 region has 16 residues. CDR1 and CDR2 from the germline V gene are MDHEN and SYDVKM. V was pared by 4 bases and J by 7 bases, with 11 bases of the junction left unmatched. The CDR3 bases are TGTGCCAGCAGTTGGATAAAGCGGGAGAACCTCGGGGAGCTGTTTTTT. It codes for CASSWIKRENLGELFF.

The chain carries TRBV19 and TRBJ2-1; no clear D gene. The V end lost 4 bases, the J end lost 9 bases, and 13 bases lay between the germline ends. The CDR3 is 13 residues long. Per the germline V gene, CDR1 is LNHDA and CDR2 is SQIVND (reference sequence). CDR3 nucleotides: TGTGCCAGTAGTACCCACGGACGTCCTGAGCAGTTCTTC. Translated: CASSTHGRPEQFF. Variable domain in full (rest from reference TRBV19 and TRBJ2-1): DGGITQSPKYLFRKEGQNVTLSCEQNLNHDAMYWYRQDPGQGLRLIYYSQIVNDFQKGDIAEGYSVSREKKESFPLTVTSAQKNPTAFYLCASSTHGRPEQFFGPGTRLTVL.

The V call is TRBV19, the J call TRBJ2-7, with 12 bases fitting TRBD2. Per the germline V gene, CDR1 is LNHDA and CDR2 is SQIVND (reference sequence). V shed 3 bases and J 3 bases; nucleotides not matched to a gene: 9. CDR3 length: 17 amino acids. CDR3 region: CASSIKTSGRFLYEQYF. CDR3 sequence (DNA): TGTGCCAGTAGTATCAAAACTAGCGGGAGGTTCCTCTACGAGCAGTACTTC. The whole variable domain, filled in from reference TRBV19 and TRBJ2-7, reads DGGITQSPKYLFRKEGQNVTLSCEQNLNHDAMYWYRQDPGQGLRLIYYSQIVNDFQKGDIAEGYSVSREKKESFPLTVTSAQKNPTAFYLCASSIKTSGRFLYEQYFGPGTRLTVT.

The rearrangement uses TRBV30 and TRBJ1-1, with D possibly matching TRBD1 (5 bases). Germline V gene lookup returns CDR1 GTSNPN and CDR2 SVGIG (reference sequence). This CDR3 spans 13 amino acids. The ends were cut back, 1 base at V and 2 bases at J, with 8 bases in the middle. The CDR3 DNA is TGTGCCTGGAGTGGGGACGGAAACACTGAAGCTTTCTTT. Translation gives CAWSGDGNTEAFF.

This chain uses TRBV29-1 with TRBJ2-7, with 9 positions matching TRBD2. Germline CDR1 reads SQVTM; CDR2 reads ANQGSEA. This CDR3 is built from 13 residues. Germline trimming cut 5 bases from V and 6 bases from J; bases unmatched to any gene: 8. The CDR3 DNA reads TGCAGCGTTTGGGCGGGAGGGCCGCTCGAGCAGTACTTC. Protein product: CSVWAGGPLEQYF.

The chain joins TRBV7-2 to TRBJ1-3, with TRBD1 as a possible D gene (6 bases). The germline CDR1 and CDR2 sequences are SGHTA and FQGNSA. This CDR3 is 17 amino acids long. The V gene lost 1 base and the J gene lost 7 bases, with 20 bases spanning the gap. The CDR3 protein is CASSLGRGASLGNTIYF. For the CDR3, the DNA is TGTGCCAGCAGCTTAGGTCGGGGGGCAAGCCTCGGGAACACCATATATTTT. The full variable domain, in which reference TRBV7-2 and TRBJ1-3 provide the parts outside the CDR3, is GAGVSQSPSNKVTEKGKDVELRCDPISGHTALYWYRQSLGQGLEFLIYFQGNSAPDKSGLPSDRFSAERTGGSVSTLTIQRTQQEDSAVYLCASSLGRGASLGNTIYFGEGSWLTVV.

V gene TRBV14 combines with J gene TRBJ1-1; a possible D gene is TRBD1 (6 bases). The CDR3 is 15 residues long. Germline V gene data show CDR1 as SGHDN and CDR2 as FVKESK. V shed 3 bases and J shed 4 bases, with 15 bases lying between them. This CDR3 reads CASSQGGAYSTEAFF. The CDR3 DNA sequence: TGTGCCAGCAGCCAGGGGGGCGCTTATTCCACTGAAGCTTTCTTT.

With respect to this clone: This specimen includes other DNA sequences encoding the same CDR3. The chain links TRBV7-2 to TRBJ2-1, with 12 bases fitting TRBD2. Germline-derived CDR1 and CDR2 are SGHTA and FQGNSA. The CDR3 contains 16 residues. The V segment lost 5 bases and the J segment 4 bases; nucleotides outside the gene matches: 6. The DNA of the CDR3 is TGTGCCAGCAGCATCGCCGGGACTAGCGGGTACAATGAGCAGTTCTTC. It encodes CASSIAGTSGYNEQFF.

This clone has a single count. The chain recombines TRBV9 with TRBJ1-1; 7 bases align to TRBD1. Germline V gives CDR1 SGDLS, CDR2 YYNGEE. Trimming at V came to 4 bases and at J to 6 bases, leaving 9 bases not matched to a gene. The CDR3 runs to 14 residues. The CDR3 coding sequence is TGTGCCAGCAGCCCGGGGACAGAGACGGCTGAAGCTTTCTTT. It encodes CASSPGTETAEAFF.

On this clone itself: This specimen includes other DNA sequences encoding the same CDR3. The CDR3 region is CASSLSGQGARGYTF. The CDR3 DNA is TGTGCCAGCAGTTTATCGGGTCAGGGGGCGCGGGGCTACACCTTC. The chain recombines TRBV27 with TRBJ1-2, with TRBD1 matching over 8 bases. The CDR3 has 15 residues. V lost 0 bases to trimming and J lost 8 bases; unmatched junction nucleotides: 8. Germline V CDR1 and CDR2: MNHEY, SMNVEV (reference sequence).

The chain links TRBV7-2 to TRBJ1-2; the match to TRBD1 covers 12 bases. The CDR3 runs to 15 residues. Germline CDR1 reads SGHTA; CDR2 reads FQGNSA. Germline trimming cut 4 bases from V and 7 bases from J; bases unmatched to any gene: 7. The CDR3 is CASSSRDRGLPGYTF. In nucleotides, the CDR3 is TGTGCCAGCAGCTCACGGGACAGGGGGCTTCCTGGCTACACCTTC.

The chain recombines TRBV5-1 with TRBJ1-3; D not certain. CDR3 length equals 14 residues. CDR1 is SGHRS and CDR2 is YFSETQ in the germline V gene. V was shortened by 0 bases and J by 2 bases, with 6 bases between the two germline ends. The CDR3 DNA follows: TGCGCCAGCAGCTTGGACGGGGCTGGAAACACCATATATTTT. Its protein product is CASSLDGAGNTIYF.

V is TRBV5-4 and J is TRBJ2-7, with D unclear. The CDR3 length is 15 residues. Germline-derived CDR1 and CDR2 are SGHNT and YYREEE (reference sequence). V lost 3 bases and J 3 bases, leaving 16 bases between the germline ends. The CDR3 sequence: CASSSSALLNYEQYF. The CDR3 region has the DNA TGTGCCAGCAGCTCGTCGGCACTCCTCAACTACGAGCAGTACTTC.

The J gene is TRBJ2-7, the V gene TRBV11-2; 9 positions agree with TRBD2. The V and J ends lost 2 bases and 4 bases, in that order; junction bases with no gene match: 12. CDR1 and CDR2 (germline): SGHAT, FQNNGV. CDR3 length equals 17 residues. CDR3 region: CASSLTDASGISYEQYF. CDR3 nucleotide sequence: TGTGCCAGCAGCTTAACCGACGCTAGCGGGATTTCATACGAGCAGTACTTC.